This is a list of T cell receptor beta chains from one sample in a study of tumor-infiltrating lymphocytes in primary liver carcinoma. TCRdb reanalysed the multiplex PCR reads using MiXCR and keeps one entry per CDR3 protein. Of 300,000 to 350,000 distinct CDR3 sequences in the sample, roughly three fifths are singletons; the top ten hold about 18%. Sequences were obtained from peripheral blood. The receptors derive from a woman in her twenties or thirties with primary liver carcinoma and hepatitis B virus infection. CDR3s include the opening cysteine and the closing phenylalanine or tryptophan. Fields, in order: D gene, clone size, V gene, J gene, CDR3 protein, CDR3 DNA. The D gene is left open where the match is weak. Size values are once, few and many counts, or a class for expanded clones, and some rows have none.

.	.	TRBV11-2	TRBJ1-1	CASSLALIVLGGTEAFF	TGTGCCAGCAGCTTAGCCCTTATTGTCCTTGGTGGGACTGAAGCTTTCTTT
TRBD2	few	TRBV5-5	TRBJ2-5	CASSWTSGRTREETQYF	TGTGCCAGCAGCTGGACTAGCGGGAGAACACGGGAAGAGACCCAGTACTTC
.	few	TRBV4-1	TRBJ1-1	CASSQVVGVNTEAFF	TGCGCCAGCAGCCAAGTAGTAGGGGTGAACACTGAAGCTTTCTTT
TRBD2	many	TRBV4-1	TRBJ2-1	CASSQVSGRSYNEQFF	TGCGCCAGCAGCCAAGTTAGCGGGAGATCTTACAATGAGCAGTTCTTC
TRBD1	many	TRBV6-2/TRBV6-3	TRBJ2-1	CASSPGVTGGYNEQFF	TGTGCCAGCAGCCCAGGAGTGACAGGGGGTTACAATGAGCAGTTCTTC
TRBD2	.	TRBV12-3/TRBV12-4	TRBJ2-7	CASSLPYSGRTYEQYF	TGTGCCAGCAGTTTACCGTATAGCGGGAGAACCTACGAGCAGTACTTC
TRBD1	few	TRBV6-5	TRBJ1-6	CASRYRGLSYNSPLHF	TGTGCCAGCAGATACAGGGGGCTCTCCTATAATTCACCCCTCCACTTT
.	.	TRBV29-1	TRBJ1-2	CSTQGNYGYTF	TGCAGCACCCAGGGGAACTATGGCTACACCTTC
.	few	TRBV5-6	TRBJ2-5	CASSLSRVGLETQYF	TGTGCCAGCAGCTTGAGCAGGGTAGGGTTGGAGACCCAGTACTTC
.	.	TRBV29-1	TRBJ1-1	CSVSGHPNTEPFF	TGCAGCGTATCGGGACATCCCAACACTGAACCTTTCTTT
TRBD1	once	TRBV11-2	TRBJ2-1	CAGSPGQSVNEQFF	TGTGCCGGCAGCCCGGGACAGTCTGTCAATGAGCAGTTCTTC
TRBD2	once	TRBV12-3/TRBV12-4	TRBJ2-3	CASNTIGTSAQYF	TGTGCCAGCAATACAATCGGGACTAGCGCGCAGTATTTT
.	few	TRBV6-1	TRBJ1-2	CASSDGGRLNYGYTF	TGTGCCAGCAGTGACGGGGGGCGCTTGAACTATGGCTACACCTTC
TRBD2	.	TRBV29-1	TRBJ2-1	CSGSGTSGTCEQFF	TGCAGCGGCTCCGGGACTAGCGGGACCTGTGAGCAGTTCTTC
TRBD2	few	TRBV7-9	TRBJ2-1	CASLRAGDTPWEQFF	TGTGCCAGCCTCCGAGCGGGGGACACTCCCTGGGAGCAGTTCTTC
TRBD2	.	TRBV5-4	TRBJ2-1	CASSSSGRAYEQFF	TGTGCCAGCAGCTCTAGCGGGAGGGCGTATGAGCAGTTCTTC
TRBD2	many	TRBV11-3	TRBJ2-2	CASSPRTSGNTGELFF	TGTGCCAGCAGCCCCCGGACTAGCGGAAACACCGGGGAGCTGTTTTTT
.	.	TRBV14	TRBJ2-7	CASSQEQKHYF	TGTGCCAGCAGCCAAGAACAGAAGCACTACTTC
.	.	TRBV29-1	TRBJ1-5	CSVVDGRNQPQHF	TGCAGCGTTGTCGATGGACGCAATCAGCCCCAGCATTTT
.	once	TRBV11-2	TRBJ2-5	CASSPGLMGVGETQYF	TGTGCCAGCAGCCCAGGACTAATGGGAGTCGGTGAGACCCAGTACTTC
.	.	TRBV5-5	TRBJ2-7	CAGSVDPRSEQYF	TGTGCCGGCAGCGTGGATCCCCGGAGCGAGCAGTACTTC
.	.	TRBV28	TRBJ2-2	CASSLGGHGTGELFF	TGTGCCAGCAGTTTAGGGGGGCACGGGACCGGGGAGCTGTTTTTT
.	.	TRBV4-3	TRBJ2-1	CASSQDAGNSHNEQFF	TGCGCCAGTAGCCAAGATGCGGGAAACTCCCACAATGAGCAGTTCTTC
.	.	TRBV6-5	TRBJ2-2	CASSMGGPTGELFF	TGTGCCAGCAGCATGGGGGGACCCACCGGGGAGCTGTTTTTT
TRBD1	few	TRBV29-1	TRBJ1-2	CNVAPDRDYGYTF	TGCAACGTTGCGCCTGACAGGGACTATGGCTACACCTTC
TRBD2	.	TRBV5-6	TRBJ2-5	CASSLVGGGTIQTQYF	TGTGCCAGCAGCTTGGTCGGTGGCGGGACTATACAGACCCAGTACTTC
.	few	TRBV5-6	TRBJ1-4	CASRHTTGTNEKLFF	TGTGCCAGCAGACACACGACGGGGACTAATGAAAAACTGTTTTTT
.	.	TRBV11-2	TRBJ2-2	CASSLQGSGELFF	TGTGCCAGCAGCTTGCAGGGGAGCGGGGAGCTGTTTTTT
.	.	TRBV6-2/TRBV6-3	TRBJ2-1	CAGSPTSYEQFF	TGTGCCGGCAGCCCCACTAGTTATGAGCAGTTCTTC
TRBD2	many	TRBV29-1	TRBJ2-7	CSVGGTSGRPTYEQYF	TGCAGCGTTGGAGGGACTAGCGGGAGACCAACGTATGAGCAGTACTTC
TRBD2	.	TRBV6-2/TRBV6-3	TRBJ2-4	CASSSGLEVNIQYF	TGTGCCAGCAGCTCGGGACTAGAAGTAAACATTCAGTACTTC
TRBD2	.	TRBV6-5	TRBJ2-7	CASSRLASSSYEQYF	TGTGCCAGCAGCCGACTAGCGTCGAGCTCCTACGAGCAGTACTTC
TRBD1	few	TRBV7-9	TRBJ2-2	CASSLFSPGQGSTGELFF	TGTGCCAGCAGCTTGTTTAGCCCGGGACAGGGGAGCACCGGGGAGCTGTTTTTT
.	few	TRBV29-1	TRBJ1-2	CSVLSRGYGYTF	TGCAGCGTTTTGTCCCGTGGCTATGGCTACACCTTC
.	once	TRBV12-3/TRBV12-4	TRBJ1-2	CVSSLAAGVGGYTF	TGTGTCAGCAGTTTAGCGGCAGGGGTAGGTGGCTACACCTTC
.	.	TRBV29-1	TRBJ2-1	CSAGTVARVAYNEQFF	TGCAGCGCAGGGACGGTAGCGAGAGTAGCCTACAATGAGCAGTTCTTC
.	many	TRBV11-2	TRBJ2-1	CASSPRTGANEQFF	TGTGCCAGCAGCCCCCGGACGGGCGCCAATGAGCAGTTCTTC
.	.	TRBV11-2	TRBJ2-1	CASSISRPSWNREQFF	TGTGCCAGCAGCATCAGCCGGCCTAGCTGGAACAGGGAGCAGTTCTTC
TRBD2	.	TRBV5-4	TRBJ2-3	CACGTSGIVRGTQYF	TGTGCCTGCGGGACTAGCGGGATCGTCCGAGGTACGCAGTATTTT
.	many	TRBV29-1	TRBJ2-6	CSVRLGATNYAGANVLTF	TGCAGCGTCCGTCTAGGGGCAACGAACTACGCTGGGGCCAACGTCCTGACTTTC
TRBD1	many	TRBV6-2/TRBV6-3	TRBJ1-1	CASSSDRGTEAFF	TGTGCCAGCAGTTCCGACAGGGGAACTGAAGCTTTCTTT
.	many	TRBV11-3	TRBJ2-3	CASSSPGHLTDTQYF	TGTGCCAGCAGCTCTCCAGGGCACCTCACAGATACGCAGTATTTT
TRBD1	.	TRBV29-1	TRBJ1-4	CSAGRTGPDEKLFF	TGCAGCGCAGGTCGGACAGGCCCCGATGAAAAACTGTTTTTT
TRBD1	.	TRBV5-1	TRBJ2-7	CVSSLGDRDLGEQYF	TGCGTCAGCAGCTTGGGGGACAGGGACCTGGGCGAGCAGTACTTC
TRBD2	.	TRBV29-1	TRBJ2-7	CSVEVAGGPYEQYF	TGCAGCGTTGAAGTGGCGGGAGGGCCCTACGAGCAGTACTTC
.	once	TRBV5-1	TRBJ2-1	CASWGLANNEQFF	TGCGCCAGCTGGGGGCTGGCCAACAATGAGCAGTTTTTC
.	.	TRBV12-3/TRBV12-4	TRBJ1-5	CARRTFSNQPQHF	TGTGCCAGAAGGACATTTAGCAATCAGCCCCAGCATTTT
.	.	TRBV10-1	TRBJ1-4	CASSEGQATNEKLFF	TGCGCCAGCAGTGAAGGTCAAGCAACTAATGAAAAACTGTTTTTT
.	many	TRBV6-6	TRBJ2-7	CASSYDAYEQYF	TGTGCCAGCAGTTACGACGCTTACGAGCAGTACTTC
.	.	TRBV30	TRBJ2-7	CAWSIETVPYEQYF	TGTGCCTGGAGTATCGAGACGGTACCCTACGAGCAGTACTTC
.	.	TRBV6-5	TRBJ1-4	CASSPHRPTNEKLFF	TGTGCCAGCAGTCCGCACAGGCCAACTAATGAAAAACTGTTTTTT
.	few	TRBV7-8	TRBJ2-7	CASSYRRNSYEQYF	TGTGCCAGCAGCTACCGCAGGAACTCCTACGAGCAGTACTTC